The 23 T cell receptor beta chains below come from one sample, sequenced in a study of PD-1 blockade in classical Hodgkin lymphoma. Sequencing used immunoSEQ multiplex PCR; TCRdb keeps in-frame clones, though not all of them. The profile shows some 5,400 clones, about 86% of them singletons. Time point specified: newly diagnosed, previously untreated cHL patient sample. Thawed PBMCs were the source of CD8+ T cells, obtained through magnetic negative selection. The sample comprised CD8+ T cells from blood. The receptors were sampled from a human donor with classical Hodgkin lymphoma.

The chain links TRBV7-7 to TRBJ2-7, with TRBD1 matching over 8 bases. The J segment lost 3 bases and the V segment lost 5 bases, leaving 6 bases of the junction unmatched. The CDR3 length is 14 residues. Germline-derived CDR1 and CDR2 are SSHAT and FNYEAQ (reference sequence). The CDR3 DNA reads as TGTGCCAGCAGCCCTGGACAGGGAGTCTACGAGCAGTACTTC. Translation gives CASSPGQGVYEQYF.

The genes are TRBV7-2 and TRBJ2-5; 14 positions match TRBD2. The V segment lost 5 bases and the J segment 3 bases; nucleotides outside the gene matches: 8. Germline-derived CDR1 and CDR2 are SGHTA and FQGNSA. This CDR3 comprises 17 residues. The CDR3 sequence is CASSAGLAGDGEETQYF. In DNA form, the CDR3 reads TGTGCCAGCAGCGCGGGACTAGCGGGAGACGGGGAAGAGACCCAGTACTTC. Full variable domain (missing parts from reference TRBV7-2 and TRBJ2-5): GAGVSQSPSNKVTEKGKDVELRCDPISGHTALYWYRQSLGQGLEFLIYFQGNSAPDKSGLPSDRFSAERTGGSVSTLTIQRTQQEDSAVYLCASSAGLAGDGEETQYFGPGTRLLVL.

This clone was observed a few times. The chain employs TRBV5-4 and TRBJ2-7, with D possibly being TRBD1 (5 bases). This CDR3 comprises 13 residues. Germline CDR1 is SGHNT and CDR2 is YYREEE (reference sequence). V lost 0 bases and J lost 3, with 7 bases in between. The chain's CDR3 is CASSLARDYEQYF. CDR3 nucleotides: TGTGCCAGCAGCTTGGCCAGGGACTACGAGCAGTACTTC.

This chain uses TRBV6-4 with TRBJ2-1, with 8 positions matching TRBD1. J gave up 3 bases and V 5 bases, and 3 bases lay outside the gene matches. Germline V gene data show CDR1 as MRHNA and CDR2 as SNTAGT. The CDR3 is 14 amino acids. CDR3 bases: TGTGCCAGCAGTCCGGGACAGGACTACAATGAGCAGTTCTTC. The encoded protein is CASSPGQDYNEQFF.

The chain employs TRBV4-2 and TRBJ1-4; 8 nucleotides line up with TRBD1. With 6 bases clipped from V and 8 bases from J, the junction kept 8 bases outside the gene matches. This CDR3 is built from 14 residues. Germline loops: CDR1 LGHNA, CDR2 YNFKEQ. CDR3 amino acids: CASSPGQGGEKLFF. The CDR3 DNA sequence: TGTGCCAGCAGTCCAGGACAGGGAGGAGAAAAACTGTTTTTT.

CDR3 region: CASSQSIQGVWYQETQYF. The CDR3 DNA reads TGTGCCAGCAGCCAGAGCATCCAGGGGGTTTGGTATCAAGAGACCCAGTACTTC. The V and J genes are TRBV14 and TRBJ2-5, with TRBD1 matching over 7 bases. The CDR3 has 18 amino acids. Germline V lookup: CDR1 SGHDN, CDR2 FVKESK. Trimming at V came to 3 bases and at J to 2 bases, leaving 15 bases not matched to a gene.

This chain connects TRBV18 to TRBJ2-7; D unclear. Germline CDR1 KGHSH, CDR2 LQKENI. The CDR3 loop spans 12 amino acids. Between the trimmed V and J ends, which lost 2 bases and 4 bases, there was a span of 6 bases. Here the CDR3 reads CASSPESYEQYF. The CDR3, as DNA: TGTGCCAGCTCACCAGAATCGTACGAGCAGTACTTC.

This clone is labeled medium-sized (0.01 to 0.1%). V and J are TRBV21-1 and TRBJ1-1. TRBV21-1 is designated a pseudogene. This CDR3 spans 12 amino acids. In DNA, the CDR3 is TGTGCCAGCAGCAAAGCTAGGACTGAAGCTTTCTTT. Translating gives CASSKARTEAFF.

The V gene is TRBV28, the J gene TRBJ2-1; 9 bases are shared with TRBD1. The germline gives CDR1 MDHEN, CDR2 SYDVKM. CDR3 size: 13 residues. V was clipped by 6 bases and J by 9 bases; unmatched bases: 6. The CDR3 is CASRRTGEPEQFF. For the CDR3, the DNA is TGTGCCAGCAGACGGACAGGGGAGCCTGAGCAGTTCTTC.

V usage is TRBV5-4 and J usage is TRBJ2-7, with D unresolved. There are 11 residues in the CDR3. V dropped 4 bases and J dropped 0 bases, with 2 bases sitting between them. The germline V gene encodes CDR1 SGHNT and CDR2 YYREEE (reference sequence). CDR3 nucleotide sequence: TGTGCCAGCAGCATCTCCTACGAGCAGTACTTC. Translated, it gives CASSISYEQYF.

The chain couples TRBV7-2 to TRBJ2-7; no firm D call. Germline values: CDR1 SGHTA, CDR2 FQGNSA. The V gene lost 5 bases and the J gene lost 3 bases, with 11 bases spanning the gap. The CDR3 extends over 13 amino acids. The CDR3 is CASSPHPNYEQYF. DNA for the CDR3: TGTGCCAGCAGCCCCCATCCCAACTACGAGCAGTACTTC.

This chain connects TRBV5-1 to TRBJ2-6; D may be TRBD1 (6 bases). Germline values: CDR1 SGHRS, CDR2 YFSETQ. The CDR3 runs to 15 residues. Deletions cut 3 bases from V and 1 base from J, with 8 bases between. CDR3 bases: TGCGCCAGCAGCTCGGGACAATCTGGGGCCAACGTCCTGACTTTC. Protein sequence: CASSSGQSGANVLTF.

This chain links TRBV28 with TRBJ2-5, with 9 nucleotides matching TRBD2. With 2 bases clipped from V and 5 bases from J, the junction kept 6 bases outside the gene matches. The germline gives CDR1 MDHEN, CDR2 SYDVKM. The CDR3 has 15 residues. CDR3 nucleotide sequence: TGTGCCAGCAGTTTAAAAAGCGGGGGGCGGGAGACCCAGTACTTC. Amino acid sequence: CASSLKSGGRETQYF.

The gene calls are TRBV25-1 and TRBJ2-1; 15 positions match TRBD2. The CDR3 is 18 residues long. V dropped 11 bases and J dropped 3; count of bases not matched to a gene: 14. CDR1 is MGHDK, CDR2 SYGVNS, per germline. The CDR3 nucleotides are TGTGCCGTCAACCGGGGGGGACTAGCGGGAGGAATCTACAATGAGCAGTTCTTC. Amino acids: CAVNRGGLAGGIYNEQFF.

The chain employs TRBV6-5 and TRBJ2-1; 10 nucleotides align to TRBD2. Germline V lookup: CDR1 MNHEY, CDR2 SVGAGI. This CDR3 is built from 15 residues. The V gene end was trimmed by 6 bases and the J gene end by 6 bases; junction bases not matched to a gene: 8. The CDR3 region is CASRITSGILNEQFF. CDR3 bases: TGTGCCAGCAGGATAACTAGCGGGATACTCAATGAGCAGTTCTTC.

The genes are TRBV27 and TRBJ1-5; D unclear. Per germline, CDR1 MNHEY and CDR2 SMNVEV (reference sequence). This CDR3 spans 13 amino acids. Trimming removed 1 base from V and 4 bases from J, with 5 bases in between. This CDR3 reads CASSLYRNQPQHF. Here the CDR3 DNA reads TGTGCCAGCAGTTTATACAGAAATCAGCCCCAGCATTTT.

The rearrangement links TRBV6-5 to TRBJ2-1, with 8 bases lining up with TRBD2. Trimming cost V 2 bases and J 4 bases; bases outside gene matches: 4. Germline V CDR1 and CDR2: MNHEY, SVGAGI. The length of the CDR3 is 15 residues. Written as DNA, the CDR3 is TGTGCCAGCAGTTACGGGTCGGGAGGGTACAATGAGCAGTTCTTC. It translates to CASSYGSGGYNEQFF.

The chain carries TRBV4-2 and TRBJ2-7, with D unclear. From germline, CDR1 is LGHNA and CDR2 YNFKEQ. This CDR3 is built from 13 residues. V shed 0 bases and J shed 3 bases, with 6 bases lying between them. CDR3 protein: CASSQETGYEQYF. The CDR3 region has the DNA TGTGCCAGCAGCCAAGAGACCGGCTACGAGCAGTACTTC.

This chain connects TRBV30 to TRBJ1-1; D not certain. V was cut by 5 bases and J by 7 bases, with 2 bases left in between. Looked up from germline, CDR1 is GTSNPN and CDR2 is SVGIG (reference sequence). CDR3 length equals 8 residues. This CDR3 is CAWREAFF. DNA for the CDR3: TGTGCCTGGCGTGAAGCTTTCTTT.

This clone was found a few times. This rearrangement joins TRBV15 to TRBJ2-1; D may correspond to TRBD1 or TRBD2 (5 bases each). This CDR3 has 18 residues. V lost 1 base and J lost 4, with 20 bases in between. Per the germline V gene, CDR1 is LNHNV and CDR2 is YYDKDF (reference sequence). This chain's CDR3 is CATSRGSPRDQLYNEQFF. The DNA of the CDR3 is TGTGCCACCAGCAGAGGCTCACCCCGGGACCAATTATACAATGAGCAGTTCTTC.

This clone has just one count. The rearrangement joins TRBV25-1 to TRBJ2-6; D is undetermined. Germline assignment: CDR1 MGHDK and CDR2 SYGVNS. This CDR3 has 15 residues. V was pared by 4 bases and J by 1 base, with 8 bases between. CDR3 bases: TGTGCCAGCAGTGCCCCCGGATCTGGGGCCAACGTCCTGACTTTC. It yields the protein CASSAPGSGANVLTF.

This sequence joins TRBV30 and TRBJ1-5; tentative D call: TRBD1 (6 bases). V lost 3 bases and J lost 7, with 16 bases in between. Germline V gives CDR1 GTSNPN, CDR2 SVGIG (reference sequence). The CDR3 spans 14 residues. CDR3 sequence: CAWRAVGGGQPQHF. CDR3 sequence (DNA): TGTGCCTGGAGGGCCGTTGGGGGCGGGCAGCCCCAGCATTTT.

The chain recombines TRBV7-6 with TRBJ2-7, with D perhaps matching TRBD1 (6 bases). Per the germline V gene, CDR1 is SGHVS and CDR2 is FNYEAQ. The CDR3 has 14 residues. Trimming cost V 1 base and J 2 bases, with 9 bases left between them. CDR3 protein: CASSLGRGPYEQYF. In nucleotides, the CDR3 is TGTGCCAGCAGCTTAGGCAGGGGCCCCTACGAGCAGTACTTC.